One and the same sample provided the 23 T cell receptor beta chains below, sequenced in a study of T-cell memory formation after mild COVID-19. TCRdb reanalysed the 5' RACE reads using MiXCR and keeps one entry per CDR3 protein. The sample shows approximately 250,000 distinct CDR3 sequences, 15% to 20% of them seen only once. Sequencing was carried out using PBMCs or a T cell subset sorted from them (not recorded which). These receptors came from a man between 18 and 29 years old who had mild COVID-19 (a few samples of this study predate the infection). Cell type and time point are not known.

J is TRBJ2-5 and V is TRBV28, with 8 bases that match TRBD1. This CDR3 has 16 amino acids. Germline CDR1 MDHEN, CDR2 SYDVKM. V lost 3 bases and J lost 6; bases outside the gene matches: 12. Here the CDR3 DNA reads TGTGCCAGCAGTTTCAGGGGGCAGGGGGCGGCGAAGACCCAGTACTTC. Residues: CASSFRGQGAAKTQYF.

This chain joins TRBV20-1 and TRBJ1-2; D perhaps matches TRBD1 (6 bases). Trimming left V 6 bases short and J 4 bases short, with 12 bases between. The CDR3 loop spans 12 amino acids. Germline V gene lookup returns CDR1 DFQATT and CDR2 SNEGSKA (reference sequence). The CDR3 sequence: CSAPPGAYGYTF. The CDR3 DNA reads TGCAGTGCCCCCCCAGGGGCCTATGGCTACACCTTC.

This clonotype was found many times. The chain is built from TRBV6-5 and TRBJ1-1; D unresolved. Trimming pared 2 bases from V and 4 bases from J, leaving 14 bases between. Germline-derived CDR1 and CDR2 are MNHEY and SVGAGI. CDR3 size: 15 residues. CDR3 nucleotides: TGTGCCAGCAGTTACCGGCCTCAGGTGAGCACTGAAGCTTTCTTT. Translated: CASSYRPQVSTEAFF.

For the CDR3, the DNA is TGTGCCAGCAGCCAAGGGGGGTTAAGGGAGCCCCAGCATTTT. Its translation is CASSQGGLREPQHF. V gene TRBV3-1 combines with J gene TRBJ1-5; TRBD1 might be the D (5 bases). Germline V gene sequence: CDR1 LGHDT, CDR2 YNNKEL (reference sequence). The length of the CDR3 is 14 residues. Deletions cut 1 base from V and 8 bases from J, with 12 bases between.

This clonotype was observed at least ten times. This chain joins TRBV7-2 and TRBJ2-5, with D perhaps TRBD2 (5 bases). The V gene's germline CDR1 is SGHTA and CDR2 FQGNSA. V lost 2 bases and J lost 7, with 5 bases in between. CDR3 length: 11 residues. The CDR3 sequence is CASSLTRTQYF. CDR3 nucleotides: TGTGCCAGCAGCTTAACTAGGACCCAGTACTTC.

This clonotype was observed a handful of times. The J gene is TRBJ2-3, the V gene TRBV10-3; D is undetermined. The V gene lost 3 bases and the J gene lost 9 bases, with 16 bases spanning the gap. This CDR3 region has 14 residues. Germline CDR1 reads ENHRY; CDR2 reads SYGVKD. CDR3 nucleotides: TGTGCCATCAGTGACGTGGTTGGTGGTGCGACGCAGTATTTT. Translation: CAISDVVGGATQYF.

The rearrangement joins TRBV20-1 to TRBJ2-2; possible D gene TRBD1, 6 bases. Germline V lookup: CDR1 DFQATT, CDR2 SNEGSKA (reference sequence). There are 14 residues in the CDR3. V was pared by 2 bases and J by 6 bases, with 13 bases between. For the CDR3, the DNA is TGCAGTGCTAGAATGACAGGACTGTCCGGGGAGCTGTTTTTT. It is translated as CSARMTGLSGELFF.

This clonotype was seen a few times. The CDR3 spells CASSVGIGQHGYTF. The CDR3 region has the DNA TGTGCCAGCAGCGTAGGAATCGGACAGCATGGCTACACCTTC. This chain uses TRBV9 with TRBJ1-2; D possibly corresponds to TRBD1 (6 bases). The V end lost 0 bases, the J end lost 6 bases, and 12 bases lay between the germline ends. In germline, CDR1 is SGDLS, CDR2 YYNGEE. This CDR3 contains 14 residues.

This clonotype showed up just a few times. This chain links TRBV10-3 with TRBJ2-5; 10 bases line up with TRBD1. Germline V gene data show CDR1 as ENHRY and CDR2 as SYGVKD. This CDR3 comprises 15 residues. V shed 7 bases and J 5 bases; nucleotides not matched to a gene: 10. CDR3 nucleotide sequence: TGTGCCATCAAGAGCTTCGACAGGGGGCATGAGACCCAGTACTTC. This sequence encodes CAIKSFDRGHETQYF.

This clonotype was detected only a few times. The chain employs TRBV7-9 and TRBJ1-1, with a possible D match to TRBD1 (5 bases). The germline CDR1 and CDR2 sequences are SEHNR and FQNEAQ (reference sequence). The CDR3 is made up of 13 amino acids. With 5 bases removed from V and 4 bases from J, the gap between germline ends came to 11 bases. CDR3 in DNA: TGTGCCAGCAGCCCGCAGGGTACCACTGAAGCTTTCTTT. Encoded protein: CASSPQGTTEAFF.

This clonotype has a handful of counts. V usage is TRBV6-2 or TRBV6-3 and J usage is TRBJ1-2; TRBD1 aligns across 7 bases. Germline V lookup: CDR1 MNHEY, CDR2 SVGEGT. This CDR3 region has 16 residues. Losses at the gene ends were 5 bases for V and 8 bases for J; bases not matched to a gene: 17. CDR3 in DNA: TGTGCCAGCAGTCGCTACCCTAAACAGGGGTCTAGAGGCTACACCTTC. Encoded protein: CASSRYPKQGSRGYTF.

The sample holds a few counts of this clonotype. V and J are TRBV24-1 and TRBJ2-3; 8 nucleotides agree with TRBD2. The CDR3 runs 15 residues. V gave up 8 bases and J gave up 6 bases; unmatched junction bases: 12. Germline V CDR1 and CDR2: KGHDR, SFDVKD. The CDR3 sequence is CATNDPFGGADTQYF. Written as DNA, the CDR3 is TGTGCCACCAATGACCCGTTCGGGGGGGCGGATACGCAGTATTTT.

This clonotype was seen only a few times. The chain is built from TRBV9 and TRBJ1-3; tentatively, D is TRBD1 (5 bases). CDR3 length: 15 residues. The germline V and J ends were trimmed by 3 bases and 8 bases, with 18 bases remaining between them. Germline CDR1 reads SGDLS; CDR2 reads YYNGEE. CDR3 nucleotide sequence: TGTGCCAGCAGCGGACGGGCCCGAGTGGGGGACACCATATATTTT. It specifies CASSGRARVGDTIYF. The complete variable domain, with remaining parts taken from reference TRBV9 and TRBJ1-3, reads DSGVTQTPKHLITATGQRVTLRCSPRSGDLSVYWYQQSLDQGLQFLIQYYNGEERAKGNILERFSAQQFPDLHSELNLSSLELGDSALYFCASSGRARVGDTIYFGEGSWLTVV.

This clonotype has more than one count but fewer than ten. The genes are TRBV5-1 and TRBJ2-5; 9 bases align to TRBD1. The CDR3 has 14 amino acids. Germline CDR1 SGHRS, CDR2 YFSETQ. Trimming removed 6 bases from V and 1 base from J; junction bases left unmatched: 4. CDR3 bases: TGCGCCAGCACCGGACAGGGGTTCCAAGAGACCCAGTACTTC. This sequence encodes CASTGQGFQETQYF.

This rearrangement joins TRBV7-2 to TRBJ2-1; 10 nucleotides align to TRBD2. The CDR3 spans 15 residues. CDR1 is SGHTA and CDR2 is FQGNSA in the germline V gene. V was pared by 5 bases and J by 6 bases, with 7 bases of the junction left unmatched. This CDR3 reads CASSPRGLAFNEQFF. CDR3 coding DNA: TGTGCCAGCAGCCCCAGGGGACTAGCGTTCAATGAGCAGTTCTTC.

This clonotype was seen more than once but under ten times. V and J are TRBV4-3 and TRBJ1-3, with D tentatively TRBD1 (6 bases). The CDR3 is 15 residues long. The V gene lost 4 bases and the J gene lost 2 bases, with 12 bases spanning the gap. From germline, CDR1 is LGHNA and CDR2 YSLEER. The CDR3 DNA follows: TGCGCCAGCAGCCCGGCGGGGGCGGCTGGAAACACCATATATTTT. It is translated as CASSPAGAAGNTIYF.

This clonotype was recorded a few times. The CDR3: CASSSYGGTQETQYF. As DNA, the CDR3 is TGTGCCAGCAGCTCATACGGGGGGACCCAAGAGACCCAGTACTTC. This rearrangement joins TRBV7-9 to TRBJ2-5; 7 nucleotides align to TRBD2. Trimming at V came to 4 bases and at J to 1 base, leaving 6 bases not matched to a gene. CDR1 is SEHNR, CDR2 FQNEAQ, per germline (reference sequence). The CDR3 contains 15 residues.

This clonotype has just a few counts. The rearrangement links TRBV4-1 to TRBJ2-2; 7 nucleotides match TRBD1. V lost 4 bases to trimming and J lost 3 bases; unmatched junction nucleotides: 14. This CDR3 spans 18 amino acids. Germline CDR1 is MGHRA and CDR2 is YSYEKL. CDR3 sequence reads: CASSPRWLGQQHTGELFF. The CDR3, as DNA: TGCGCCAGCAGCCCAAGGTGGCTGGGACAGCAACACACCGGGGAGCTGTTTTTT.

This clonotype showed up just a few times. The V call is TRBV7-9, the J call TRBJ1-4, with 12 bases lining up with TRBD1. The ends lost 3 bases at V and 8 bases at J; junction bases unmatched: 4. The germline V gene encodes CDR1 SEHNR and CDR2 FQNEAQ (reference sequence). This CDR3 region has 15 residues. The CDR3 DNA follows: TGTGCCAGCAGCTTTCCCGGGACAGGGGGCGAAAAACTGTTTTTT. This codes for CASSFPGTGGEKLFF.

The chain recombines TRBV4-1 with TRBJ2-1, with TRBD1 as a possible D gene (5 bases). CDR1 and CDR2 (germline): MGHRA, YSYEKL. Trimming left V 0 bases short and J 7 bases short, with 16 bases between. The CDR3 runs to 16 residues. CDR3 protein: CASSQDLAGLRNEQFF. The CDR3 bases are TGCGCCAGCAGCCAAGATCTGGCAGGGTTACGGAATGAGCAGTTCTTC.

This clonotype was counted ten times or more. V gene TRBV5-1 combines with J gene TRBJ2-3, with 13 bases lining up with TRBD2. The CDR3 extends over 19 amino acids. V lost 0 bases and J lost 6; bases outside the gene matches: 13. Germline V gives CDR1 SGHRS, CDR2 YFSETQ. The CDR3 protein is CASSLAVKPLAGGTDTQYF. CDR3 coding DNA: TGCGCCAGCAGCTTGGCCGTCAAGCCACTAGCGGGGGGGACGGATACGCAGTATTTT.

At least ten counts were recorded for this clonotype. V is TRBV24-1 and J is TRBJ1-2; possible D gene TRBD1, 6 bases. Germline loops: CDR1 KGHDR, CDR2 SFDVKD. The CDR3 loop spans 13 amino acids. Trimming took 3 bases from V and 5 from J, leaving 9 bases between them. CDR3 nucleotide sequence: TGTGCCACCAGTGATCGGACAGTATATGGCTACACCTTC. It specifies CATSDRTVYGYTF.

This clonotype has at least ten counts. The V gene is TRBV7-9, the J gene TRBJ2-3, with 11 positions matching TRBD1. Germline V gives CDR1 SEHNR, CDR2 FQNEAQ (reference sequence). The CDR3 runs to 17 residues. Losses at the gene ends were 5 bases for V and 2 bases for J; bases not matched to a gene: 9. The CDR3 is CASSPGQGAGYTDTQYF. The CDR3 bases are TGTGCCAGCAGCCCCGGACAGGGGGCGGGTTACACAGATACGCAGTATTTT.